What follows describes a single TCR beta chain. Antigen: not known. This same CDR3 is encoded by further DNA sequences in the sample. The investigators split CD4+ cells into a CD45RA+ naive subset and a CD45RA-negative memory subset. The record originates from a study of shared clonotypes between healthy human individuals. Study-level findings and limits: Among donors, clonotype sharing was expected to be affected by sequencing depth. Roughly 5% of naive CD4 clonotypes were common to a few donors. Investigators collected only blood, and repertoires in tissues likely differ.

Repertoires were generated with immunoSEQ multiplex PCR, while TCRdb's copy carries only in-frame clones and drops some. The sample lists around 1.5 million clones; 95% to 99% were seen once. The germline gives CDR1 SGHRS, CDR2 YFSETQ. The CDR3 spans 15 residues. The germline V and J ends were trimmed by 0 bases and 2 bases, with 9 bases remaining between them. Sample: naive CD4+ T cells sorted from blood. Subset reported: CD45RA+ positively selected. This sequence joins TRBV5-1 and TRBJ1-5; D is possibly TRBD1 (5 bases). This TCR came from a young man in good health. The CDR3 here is CASSLAGGGNQPQHF. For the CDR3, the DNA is TGCGCCAGCAGCTTGGCTGGGGGTGGCAATCAGCCCCAGCATTTT.